A selection of T cell receptor beta chains follows, all from one sample in a study of CD8+ T cells in alopecia areata. Sequencing was performed with immunoSEQ multiplex PCR; in TCRdb, only in-frame clones are kept and a portion is missing. The sample shows more than 95,000 clones, around 48% of them seen only once. The material sequenced was NKG2D-low CD8+ T cells sorted from blood. Every receptor here comes from a human donor with alopecia areata. Both conserved end residues are part of each CDR3. Each record gives: D gene, clone size, V gene, J gene, CDR3 protein, CDR3 DNA. D genes are given only for firm matches. Not every row has a clone size; where given, it reads once, few, many or a size class.

D gene: TRBD2
clone size: once
V gene: TRBV4-1
J gene: TRBJ2-1
CDR3 protein: CASSQDGTSDNEQFF
CDR3 DNA: TGCGCCAGCAGCCAGGACGGGACTAGCGACAATGAGCAGTTCTTC

D gene: NA
clone size: few
V gene: TRBV2
J gene: TRBJ1-1
CDR3 protein: CASSPSYRVTEAFF
CDR3 DNA: TGTGCCAGCAGTCCAAGTTACAGGGTCACTGAAGCTTTCTTT

D gene: TRBD1
clone size: NA
V gene: TRBV29-1
J gene: TRBJ2-7
CDR3 protein: CSVKIGTAYEQYF
CDR3 DNA: TGCAGCGTTAAAATTGGGACAGCCTACGAGCAGTACTTC

D gene: NA
clone size: NA
V gene: TRBV4-1
J gene: TRBJ2-1
CDR3 protein: CASSLIGAGNNEQFF
CDR3 DNA: TGCGCCAGCAGCCTAATAGGGGCAGGGAACAATGAGCAGTTCTTC

D gene: NA
clone size: NA
V gene: TRBV25-1
J gene: TRBJ1-2
CDR3 protein: CASSESLGGLGPYGYTF
CDR3 DNA: TGTGCCAGCAGTGAATCTCTGGGCGGCTTGGGCCCATATGGCTACACCTTC

D gene: NA
clone size: few
V gene: TRBV5-1
J gene: TRBJ2-2
CDR3 protein: CASPGDTGELFF
CDR3 DNA: TGCGCCAGCCCTGGGGACACCGGGGAGCTGTTTTTT

D gene: NA
clone size: NA
V gene: TRBV30
J gene: TRBJ2-5
CDR3 protein: CAFTGIVAETQYF
CDR3 DNA: TGTGCCTTTACAGGGATAGTCGCTGAGACCCAGTACTTC

D gene: NA
clone size: NA
V gene: TRBV29-1
J gene: TRBJ2-7
CDR3 protein: CSVAYRDTYEQYF
CDR3 DNA: TGCAGCGTTGCGTACCGGGACACCTACGAGCAGTACTTC

D gene: NA
clone size: NA
V gene: TRBV11-2
J gene: TRBJ2-5
CDR3 protein: CASSPAFPAGETQYF
CDR3 DNA: TGTGCCAGCAGCCCGGCCTTTCCAGCGGGAGAGACCCAGTACTTC

D gene: NA
clone size: NA
V gene: TRBV30
J gene: TRBJ2-2
CDR3 protein: CAWTLTPRELFF
CDR3 DNA: TGTGCCTGGACCCTTACTCCAAGGGAGCTGTTTTTT

D gene: NA
clone size: NA
V gene: TRBV29-1
J gene: TRBJ2-4
CDR3 protein: CSASLADLAKNIQYF
CDR3 DNA: TGCAGCGCCTCATTAGCAGACCTAGCCAAAAACATTCAGTACTTC

D gene: NA
clone size: few
V gene: TRBV29-1
J gene: TRBJ2-7
CDR3 protein: CSVERIAYEQYF
CDR3 DNA: TGCAGCGTTGAGCGGATCGCCTACGAGCAGTACTTC

D gene: NA
clone size: NA
V gene: TRBV29-1
J gene: TRBJ2-7
CDR3 protein: CSVDTGTYEQYF
CDR3 DNA: TGCAGCGTTGATACGGGGACCTACGAGCAGTACTTC

D gene: NA
clone size: NA
V gene: TRBV20-1
J gene: TRBJ2-2
CDR3 protein: CSAIATGELFF
CDR3 DNA: TGCAGTGCTATCGCTACCGGGGAGCTGTTTTTT

D gene: NA
clone size: NA
V gene: TRBV5-6
J gene: TRBJ2-5
CDR3 protein: CASSLGPRQYF
CDR3 DNA: TGTGCCAGCAGCTTAGGCCCACGGCAGTACTTC

D gene: NA
clone size: NA
V gene: TRBV4-1
J gene: TRBJ2-7
CDR3 protein: CASSQEGIAYEQYF
CDR3 DNA: TGCGCCAGCAGCCAAGAGGGTATAGCCTACGAGCAGTACTTC

D gene: NA
clone size: few
V gene: TRBV5-8
J gene: TRBJ1-1
CDR3 protein: CASSLRGRNTEAFF
CDR3 DNA: TGTGCCAGCAGCTTGCGGGGACGGAACACTGAAGCTTTCTTT

D gene: NA
clone size: few
V gene: TRBV29-1
J gene: TRBJ2-3
CDR3 protein: CSLHPGRVTDTQYF
CDR3 DNA: TGCAGCTTACACCCTGGTAGGGTGACGGATACGCAGTATTTT

D gene: NA
clone size: NA
V gene: TRBV25-1
J gene: TRBJ2-5
CDR3 protein: CASSDGVMETQYF
CDR3 DNA: TGTGCCAGCAGTGACGGGGTTATGGAGACCCAGTACTTC

D gene: TRBD1
clone size: NA
V gene: TRBV29-1
J gene: TRBJ2-1
CDR3 protein: CSVLQGGEAEQFF
CDR3 DNA: TGCAGCGTTCTACAGGGGGGAGAGGCTGAGCAGTTCTTC

D gene: NA
clone size: NA
V gene: TRBV14
J gene: TRBJ1-2
CDR3 protein: CASSQDGYGGRDGYTF
CDR3 DNA: TGTGCCAGCAGCCAAGATGGGTATGGTGGCAGGGATGGCTACACCTTC

D gene: NA
clone size: NA
V gene: TRBV2
J gene: TRBJ1-3
CDR3 protein: CASFVGANTIYF
CDR3 DNA: TGTGCCAGCTTCGTCGGAGCAAACACCATATATTTT

D gene: NA
clone size: NA
V gene: TRBV27
J gene: TRBJ2-1
CDR3 protein: CASSATGTWGDEQFF
CDR3 DNA: TGTGCCAGCAGTGCTACCGGGACCTGGGGCGATGAGCAGTTCTTC

D gene: NA
clone size: NA
V gene: TRBV29-1
J gene: TRBJ1-2
CDR3 protein: CSVGDDYGYTF
CDR3 DNA: TGCAGCGTAGGGGATGACTATGGCTACACCTTC

D gene: TRBD1
clone size: NA
V gene: TRBV30
J gene: TRBJ1-5
CDR3 protein: CAWSTGDQPQHF
CDR3 DNA: TGTGCCTGGAGTACAGGGGATCAGCCCCAGCATTTT

D gene: NA
clone size: few
V gene: TRBV28
J gene: TRBJ2-5
CDR3 protein: CASRDNTEGKETQYF
CDR3 DNA: TGTGCCAGCAGGGACAACACTGAGGGTAAAGAGACCCAGTACTTC

D gene: TRBD1
clone size: few
V gene: TRBV29-1
J gene: TRBJ2-7
CDR3 protein: CSVEDPRDRPYEQYF
CDR3 DNA: TGCAGCGTTGAAGATCCCCGGGACAGGCCCTACGAGCAGTACTTC

D gene: TRBD2
clone size: NA
V gene: TRBV30
J gene: TRBJ2-1
CDR3 protein: CAWSVERLAGDQVYNEQFF
CDR3 DNA: TGTGCCTGGAGTGTAGAGCGACTAGCGGGTGATCAAGTCTACAATGAGCAGTTCTTC

D gene: NA
clone size: NA
V gene: TRBV4-1
J gene: TRBJ2-5
CDR3 protein: CASSQGLAETQYF
CDR3 DNA: TGCGCCAGCAGCCAGGGGCTGGCGGAGACCCAGTACTTC

D gene: NA
clone size: NA
V gene: TRBV11-2
J gene: TRBJ2-1
CDR3 protein: CASSLVQEQFF
CDR3 DNA: TGTGCCAGCAGCTTAGTCCAGGAGCAGTTCTTC

D gene: NA
clone size: NA
V gene: TRBV27
J gene: TRBJ2-3
CDR3 protein: CASGPDTQYF
CDR3 DNA: TGTGCCAGCGGGCCTGATACGCAGTATTTT

D gene: NA
clone size: few
V gene: TRBV29-1
J gene: TRBJ2-7
CDR3 protein: CSVLPGLGEQYF
CDR3 DNA: TGCAGCGTCTTACCGGGTTTGGGTGAGCAGTACTTC

D gene: NA
clone size: NA
V gene: TRBV2
J gene: TRBJ2-5
CDR3 protein: CASMGNQETQYF
CDR3 DNA: TGTGCCAGCATGGGCAACCAAGAGACCCAGTACTTC

D gene: NA
clone size: NA
V gene: TRBV29-1
J gene: TRBJ2-7
CDR3 protein: CSVIQDYEQYF
CDR3 DNA: TGCAGCGTGATACAAGACTACGAGCAGTACTTC

D gene: TRBD2
clone size: NA
V gene: TRBV29-1
J gene: TRBJ2-1
CDR3 protein: CSVEGGLAGYINEQFF
CDR3 DNA: TGCAGCGTTGAAGGTGGATTAGCGGGATACATCAATGAGCAGTTCTTC

D gene: NA
clone size: NA
V gene: TRBV4-1
J gene: TRBJ2-7
CDR3 protein: CASSQVGRGEQYF
CDR3 DNA: TGCGCCAGCAGCCAAGTGGGCAGGGGCGAGCAGTACTTC

D gene: TRBD1
clone size: NA
V gene: TRBV27
J gene: TRBJ1-2
CDR3 protein: CASKGHRGVYGYTF
CDR3 DNA: TGTGCCAGCAAAGGCCACAGGGGTGTGTATGGCTACACCTTC

D gene: TRBD2
clone size: NA
V gene: TRBV5-1
J gene: TRBJ2-1
CDR3 protein: CASSLASGINEQFF
CDR3 DNA: TGCGCCAGCAGCTTGGCTAGCGGGATCAATGAGCAGTTCTTC

D gene: NA
clone size: NA
V gene: TRBV29-1
J gene: TRBJ2-5
CDR3 protein: CSVVGYQETQYF
CDR3 DNA: TGCAGCGTTGTCGGCTACCAAGAGACCCAGTACTTC

D gene: NA
clone size: NA
V gene: TRBV30
J gene: TRBJ1-1
CDR3 protein: CAWSVGMGDREAFF
CDR3 DNA: TGTGCCTGGAGTGTAGGGATGGGAGACCGTGAAGCTTTCTTT

D gene: NA
clone size: few
V gene: TRBV29-1
J gene: TRBJ2-2
CDR3 protein: CSVVLGEGTGELFF
CDR3 DNA: TGCAGCGTTGTTCTAGGGGAAGGCACCGGGGAGCTGTTTTTT

D gene: NA
clone size: NA
V gene: TRBV29-1
J gene: TRBJ2-4
CDR3 protein: CSVVASQENIQYF
CDR3 DNA: TGCAGCGTTGTAGCCTCCCAGGAAAACATTCAGTACTTC

D gene: TRBD2
clone size: once
V gene: TRBV29-1
J gene: TRBJ2-3
CDR3 protein: CSVDGLYIAGASTDTQYF
CDR3 DNA: TGCAGCGTTGACGGCCTATATATAGCGGGGGCTAGCACAGATACGCAGTATTTT

D gene: NA
clone size: NA
V gene: TRBV29-1
J gene: TRBJ2-1
CDR3 protein: CSVVAGGSYNEQFF
CDR3 DNA: TGCAGCGTTGTGGCTGGGGGGTCCTACAATGAGCAGTTCTTC

D gene: NA
clone size: NA
V gene: TRBV28
J gene: TRBJ2-6
CDR3 protein: CASSFDGSGANVLTF
CDR3 DNA: TGTGCCAGCAGTTTCGACGGTTCTGGGGCCAACGTCCTGACTTTC

D gene: NA
clone size: NA
V gene: TRBV29-1
J gene: TRBJ2-7
CDR3 protein: CSVGGGTSYEQYF
CDR3 DNA: TGCAGCGTTGGTGGTGGCACCTCCTACGAGCAGTACTTC

D gene: TRBD1
clone size: once
V gene: TRBV4-3
J gene: TRBJ2-3
CDR3 protein: CASSQAGQGFADTQYF
CDR3 DNA: TGCGCCAGCAGCCAAGCGGGACAGGGATTTGCAGATACGCAGTATTTT

D gene: TRBD1
clone size: few
V gene: TRBV28
J gene: TRBJ2-7
CDR3 protein: CASSFPSDRPYSYEQYF
CDR3 DNA: TGTGCCAGCAGTTTCCCCTCGGACAGGCCTTACTCCTACGAGCAGTACTTC

D gene: NA
clone size: NA
V gene: TRBV15
J gene: TRBJ2-1
CDR3 protein: CATSRPGHEQFF
CDR3 DNA: TGTGCCACCAGCCGACCTGGGCATGAGCAGTTCTTC

D gene: TRBD1
clone size: NA
V gene: TRBV7-9
J gene: TRBJ1-4
CDR3 protein: CASSYHTGGPEKLFF
CDR3 DNA: TGTGCCAGCAGCTATCACACAGGGGGACCTGAAAAACTGTTTTTT

D gene: NA
clone size: NA
V gene: TRBV27
J gene: TRBJ2-6
CDR3 protein: CASGSGANVLTF
CDR3 DNA: TGTGCCAGCGGTTCTGGGGCCAACGTCCTGACTTTC

D gene: NA
clone size: few
V gene: TRBV29-1
J gene: TRBJ2-7
CDR3 protein: CSVNHEYEQYF
CDR3 DNA: TGCAGCGTTAACCACGAGTACGAGCAGTACTTC